The 31 T cell receptor beta chains given below trace back to one sample, sequenced in a study of blood T cell repertoires in COVID-19. Some clones are missing from TCRdb's copy, which holds only in-frame ones; the method was immunoSEQ multiplex PCR. The sample includes fewer than 350,000 clones, 80% to 85% seen only once; the top ten take 2.5% to 3%. The source material was peripheral blood. Source of these receptors: a woman aged 60-75 years with active or convalescent COVID-19.

The V gene is TRBV9, the J gene TRBJ1-2; 10 positions agree with TRBD1. From germline, CDR1 is SGDLS and CDR2 YYNGEE. The CDR3 has 14 amino acids. After removal of 4 bases from V and 7 bases from J, the junction contained 7 bases not matched to a gene. The CDR3 is CASSLTGTGVGYTF. CDR3 bases: TGTGCCAGCAGCTTAACCGGGACAGGGGTTGGCTACACCTTC.

This rearrangement joins TRBV7-2 to TRBJ2-5, with D possibly TRBD2 on 6 matching bases. Per germline, CDR1 SGHTA and CDR2 FQGNSA. V gave up 5 bases and J gave up 2 bases, with 12 bases separating them. The CDR3 has 14 residues. The CDR3, as DNA: TGTGCCAGCAGCCTATTAGCGGCTCAAGAGACCCAGTACTTC. It encodes CASSLLAAQETQYF.

A few counts support this clone. The chain is built from TRBV4-1 and TRBJ2-3; 7 bases are shared with TRBD2. J was trimmed by 3 bases and V by 0 bases; bases with no gene match: 6. This CDR3 has 16 amino acids. The germline CDR1 and CDR2 sequences are MGHRA and YSYEKL. The CDR3 sequence: CASSQDSGLGTDTQYF. The CDR3 bases are TGCGCCAGCAGCCAAGATAGCGGACTAGGAACAGATACGCAGTATTTT.

The chain links TRBV19 to TRBJ1-1, with 10 nucleotides matching TRBD1. The CDR3 loop spans 16 amino acids. The V segment lost 3 bases and the J segment 3 bases; nucleotides outside the gene matches: 7. Germline CDR1 LNHDA, CDR2 SQIVND (reference sequence). CDR3 in amino acids: CASSIWEDRGDTEAFF. CDR3 in DNA: TGTGCCAGTAGTATCTGGGAGGACAGGGGGGACACTGAAGCTTTCTTT.

For the CDR3, the DNA is TGTGCCAGCACCCTCTCGGGGAGTGAAGCTTTCTTT. Translated: CASTLSGSEAFF. V and J are TRBV12-3 or TRBV12-4 and TRBJ1-1; D gene uncertain. V was pared by 7 bases and J by 7 bases, with 13 bases between. CDR3 length: 12 residues.

This chain connects TRBV7-6 to TRBJ2-7; 8 bases align to TRBD2. Germline CDR1 is SGHVS and CDR2 is FNYEAQ. The length of the CDR3 is 18 residues. Trimming took 1 base from V and 5 from J; bases not matched to a gene: 16. The CDR3 reads CASSLEPPMRTSTHEQYF. The CDR3 DNA follows: TGTGCCAGCAGCTTAGAACCCCCTATGAGGACTAGCACCCACGAGCAGTACTTC.

The CDR3 spells CASSEAHWQWTEAFF. CDR3 in DNA: TGTGCCAGCAGTGAAGCGCATTGGCAGTGGACTGAAGCTTTCTTT. The chain employs TRBV2 and TRBJ1-1; the D is unclear. Germline assignment: CDR1 SNHLY and CDR2 FYNNEI. Trimming took 0 bases from V and 5 from J, leaving 13 bases between them. CDR3 length equals 15 residues.

This clone was counted only a few times. The chain recombines TRBV30 with TRBJ2-2, with 10 nucleotides matching TRBD2. Germline CDR1 reads GTSNPN; CDR2 reads SVGIG (reference sequence). Germline trimming cut 5 bases from V and 4 bases from J; bases unmatched to any gene: 4. The CDR3 is made up of 14 amino acids. The CDR3 is CAWLAGGLTGELFF. In DNA, the CDR3 is TGTGCCTGGTTAGCGGGGGGCCTCACCGGGGAGCTGTTTTTT.

Turning to this clone: Other DNA variants within this sample encode the same CDR3. The rearrangement links TRBV5-1 to TRBJ1-5; D uncertain. Deletions cut 0 bases from V and 1 base from J, with 5 bases between. The CDR3 is made up of 14 amino acids. From germline, CDR1 is SGHRS and CDR2 YFSETQ. The CDR3 sequence: CASSLAGSNQPQHF. The CDR3 DNA sequence: TGCGCCAGCAGCTTGGCCGGGAGCAATCAGCCCCAGCATTTT.

This CDR3 reads CASRAGQDQLGSYEQYF. DNA of the CDR3: TGTGCCAGCAGAGCGGGACAGGATCAACTAGGCTCCTACGAGCAGTACTTC. The chain uses TRBV21-1 and TRBJ2-7; the D call in the table, TRBD1, was not verified against the DNA. TRBV21-1 is labeled a pseudogene. CDR3 size: 17 residues.

The chain employs TRBV5-4 and TRBJ2-1; 10 bases agree with TRBD2. Germline lookup yields CDR1 SGHNT and CDR2 YYREEE (reference sequence). Trimming removed 3 bases from V and 6 bases from J; junction bases left unmatched: 12. This CDR3 has 17 residues. Written as DNA, the CDR3 is TGTGCCAGCAGCTCCGCTCCCCAAGCGGGGGGGCCCAATGAGCAGTTCTTC. This encodes CASSSAPQAGGPNEQFF.

The V call is TRBV5-4, the J call TRBJ2-5; TRBD2 aligns across 8 bases. This CDR3 contains 15 residues. Germline assignment: CDR1 SGHNT and CDR2 YYREEE (reference sequence). J lost 6 bases, V lost 3 bases, and 10 bases had no gene match. The CDR3 nucleotides read TGTGCCAGCAGCTCCACGGGGGGGCCCGGCCAGACCCAGTACTTC. Translating it yields CASSSTGGPGQTQYF.

This clone was seen only once. This sequence joins TRBV5-4 and TRBJ1-1; D is uncertain. The CDR3 is made up of 15 amino acids. Germline V gene lookup returns CDR1 SGHNT and CDR2 YYREEE (reference sequence). V lost 3 bases to trimming and J lost 0 bases, with 12 bases between them. The CDR3 sequence: CASSSAGRVNTEAFF. The DNA for the CDR3 is TGTGCCAGCAGCTCGGCGGGCAGAGTGAACACTGAAGCTTTCTTT.

The J gene is TRBJ1-2, the V gene TRBV24-1; a possible D gene is TRBD1 (6 bases). The germline V gene has CDR1 KGHDR and CDR2 SFDVKD. Trimming stripped 0 bases from V and 2 bases from J, with 15 bases between. The CDR3 totals 17 residues. The CDR3 here is CATSDLWGRLLNYGYTF. CDR3 coding DNA: TGTGCCACCAGTGATTTGTGGGGGCGCCTACTCAACTATGGCTACACCTTC.

The chain has TRBV11-2 and TRBJ2-5, with D perhaps matching TRBD2 (5 bases). Germline V gene sequence: CDR1 SGHAT, CDR2 FQNNGV. There are 16 residues in the CDR3. Trimming took off 7 bases at V and 5 bases at J, with 23 bases between the two ends. The CDR3 protein is CASTTLSGSGGETQYF. The CDR3 nucleotides read TGTGCCAGCACAACTCTAAGTGGAAGTGGCGGGGAGACCCAGTACTTC.

This clone was seen a few times. The chain is built from TRBV15 and TRBJ1-5; TRBD1 aligns across 7 bases. V lost 3 bases and J lost 6; bases outside the gene matches: 2. Germline CDR1 LNHNV, CDR2 YYDKDF (reference sequence). The CDR3 contains 13 residues. DNA of the CDR3: TGTGCCACCAGCAGGACAGGGCTTCAGCCCCAGCATTTT. It codes for CATSRTGLQPQHF.

This chain uses TRBV18 with TRBJ2-5, with 7 bases identical to TRBD1. Germline V gene data show CDR1 as KGHSH and CDR2 as LQKENI. CDR3 length: 13 amino acids. The ends lost 5 bases at V and 3 bases at J; junction bases unmatched: 3. The CDR3 spells CASSSTGEETQYF. The CDR3 DNA is TGTGCCAGCTCATCAACAGGGGAAGAGACCCAGTACTTC.

The J gene is TRBJ1-5, the V gene TRBV7-9, with 7 bases aligning to TRBD1. Germline V gives CDR1 SEHNR, CDR2 FQNEAQ (reference sequence). The CDR3 has 17 residues. The V segment lost 0 bases and the J segment 2 bases; nucleotides outside the gene matches: 7. The CDR3 here is CASSLAMGQGGNQPQHF. CDR3 nucleotides: TGTGCCAGCAGCTTAGCCATGGGCCAGGGGGGCAATCAGCCCCAGCATTTT.

The V and J genes are TRBV7-8 and TRBJ1-5; 8 bases align to TRBD1. In germline, CDR1 is SGHVS, CDR2 FQNEAQ. Trimming cost V 5 bases and J 0 bases; bases outside gene matches: 9. This CDR3 comprises 17 residues. CDR3 protein: CASSRDGTGYSNQPQHF. In DNA form, the CDR3 reads TGTGCCAGCAGCCGAGACGGGACAGGCTATAGCAATCAGCCCCAGCATTTT.

The chain has TRBV23-1 and TRBJ2-1; 10 nucleotides align to TRBD2. Being an ORF, TRBV23-1 has a function that is uncertain. The CDR3 is 16 residues long. J was trimmed by 6 bases and V by 4 bases; bases with no gene match: 9. The CDR3, as DNA: TGCGCCAGCAGTCTTACTCCGGGACTAGCGTTCAATGAGCAGTTCTTC. It yields the protein CASSLTPGLAFNEQFF.

The rearrangement uses TRBV6-6 and TRBJ1-1; unclear D gene. V was clipped by 5 bases and J by 4 bases, with 14 bases between them. Germline V gene lookup returns CDR1 MNHNY and CDR2 SVGAGI (reference sequence). The CDR3 extends over 14 amino acids. CDR3 DNA sequence: TGTGCCAGCAGTCCCTCCCCCGGTGGCACTGAAGCTTTCTTT. Protein: CASSPSPGGTEAFF.

The CDR3 region is CASSGGGLDTQYF. In DNA, the CDR3 is TGCGCCAGCAGCGGGGGGGGCCTGGATACGCAGTATTTT. The chain employs TRBV5-1 and TRBJ2-3, with D possibly TRBD2 on 7 matching bases. CDR1 is SGHRS and CDR2 is YFSETQ in the germline V gene. The CDR3 covers 13 residues. V lost 4 bases, J lost 6 bases, and 12 bases lay in between.

The chain uses TRBV9 and TRBJ1-2; 8 bases match TRBD1. Germline values: CDR1 SGDLS, CDR2 YYNGEE. The CDR3 contains 17 residues. Trimming cost V 2 bases and J 1 base; bases outside gene matches: 10. CDR3 protein: CASSVGTGLAINYGYTF. The CDR3 nucleotides read TGTGCCAGCAGCGTCGGGACAGGCCTCGCCATTAACTATGGCTACACCTTC.

V usage is TRBV29-1 and J usage is TRBJ2-3; D possibly corresponds to TRBD2 (6 bases). Germline lookup yields CDR1 SQVTM and CDR2 ANQGSEA. Between the trimmed V and J ends, which lost 6 bases and 4 bases, there was a span of 11 bases. The CDR3 is 12 residues long. CDR3: CSVRAGPDTQYF. In DNA, the CDR3 is TGCAGCGTCCGGGCGGGGCCAGATACGCAGTATTTT.

This clone turned up a few times. The rearrangement links TRBV5-6 to TRBJ1-6; tentatively, D is TRBD1 (5 bases). The germline V and J ends were trimmed by 4 bases and 9 bases, with 17 bases remaining between them. Germline loops: CDR1 SGHDT, CDR2 YYEEEE. The CDR3 runs 15 residues. This CDR3 reads CASSLDWQGGSPLHF. In nucleotides, the CDR3 is TGTGCCAGCAGCCTGGACTGGCAGGGTGGTTCACCCCTCCACTTT.

This sequence joins TRBV9 and TRBJ1-2; D uncertain. Per the germline V gene, CDR1 is SGDLS and CDR2 is YYNGEE. Trimming pared 4 bases from V and 2 bases from J, leaving 6 bases between. The CDR3 is 12 amino acids. The CDR3 sequence is CASSLSNYGYTF. The CDR3 DNA sequence: TGTGCCAGCAGCCTCTCGAACTATGGCTACACCTTC.

The chain combines TRBV19 with TRBJ2-7; tentative D call: TRBD1 (6 bases). CDR3 size: 13 residues. Trimming shortened V by 4 bases and J by 9 bases, and 16 bases separated the two germline ends. The germline V gene has CDR1 LNHDA and CDR2 SQIVND (reference sequence). CDR3 amino acids: CASSRGRQERQYF. The CDR3 DNA reads as TGTGCCAGTAGTAGGGGGAGACAGGAACGGCAGTACTTC. Full variable domain (remainder filled in from reference TRBV19 and TRBJ2-7): DGGITQSPKYLFRKEGQNVTLSCEQNLNHDAMYWYRQDPGQGLRLIYYSQIVNDFQKGDIAEGYSVSREKKESFPLTVTSAQKNPTAFYLCASSRGRQERQYFGPGTRLTVT.

The chain is built from TRBV14 and TRBJ1-6; 9 nucleotides match TRBD1. With V trimmed by 0 bases and J by 7 bases, 7 bases remained unmatched. Germline loops: CDR1 SGHDN, CDR2 FVKESK. This CDR3 is 17 amino acids long. The CDR3 coding sequence is TGTGCCAGCAGCCAAGATTGGGGACAGGGTATAAATTCACCCCTCCACTTT. Translated, it gives CASSQDWGQGINSPLHF.

This sequence joins TRBV6-5 and TRBJ2-7; the D gene is possibly TRBD1 (6 bases). This CDR3 contains 15 residues. Germline CDR1 is MNHEY and CDR2 is SVGAGI. The ends were cut back, 2 bases at V and 0 bases at J, with 11 bases in the middle. For the CDR3, the DNA is TGTGCCAGCAGTTACACTTGGACAGTCTCCTACGAGCAGTACTTC. Amino acids: CASSYTWTVSYEQYF.

The chain employs TRBV3-1 (or the pseudogene TRBV3-2) and TRBJ1-4; TRBD1 agrees at 11 bases. The CDR3 runs to 16 residues. The V gene end was trimmed by 4 bases and the J gene end by 8 bases; junction bases not matched to a gene: 9. CDR1 is LGHDT, CDR2 YNNKEL, per germline (reference sequence). This CDR3 is CASSPLGQGEWEKLFF. CDR3 coding DNA: TGTGCCAGCAGCCCACTGGGACAGGGGGAGTGGGAAAAACTGTTTTTT.

This rearrangement joins TRBV15 to TRBJ2-5; possible D gene TRBD1, 5 bases. Trimming took off 1 base at V and 3 bases at J, with 9 bases between the two ends. This CDR3 contains 14 residues. Germline CDR1 is LNHNV and CDR2 is YYDKDF (reference sequence). The CDR3 here is CATSRGAGKETQYF. CDR3 nucleotides: TGTGCCACCAGCAGAGGGGCAGGGAAAGAGACCCAGTACTTC.